This TCR beta chain was identified in a study of cytotoxic CD8 clonotypes in ibrutinib-treated CLL. For the study at large: After a median of around six years, about 15 patients stayed remitted and approximately 12 progressed; responses had been partial in around 25 and complete in 2.

Method: immunoSEQ multiplex PCR; TCRdb's copy keeps in-frame clones and lacks some. The repertoire holds 40,000 or so clones, with 55% to 75% as singletons. The CDR3 sequence is 16 residues long. CDR1 is MNHEY and CDR2 is SMNVEV in the germline V gene (reference sequence). The trim removed 6 bases at V and 6 bases at J, leaving 12 bases unmatched. With respect to this clone: As yet, its antigen is unknown.

Study results and caveats: The study found public clonotypes uncommon, contracting or stable on treatment.

J is TRBJ2-1 and V is TRBV27, with TRBD2 identical over 9 bases. The receptor was isolated from a human donor with chronic lymphocytic leukemia. The sample in question was PBMCs, obtained at disease progression, from a patient treated with ibrutinib. Written as DNA, the CDR3 is TGTGCCAGCAGGTACAACCTACTAGCGGGTATCAATGAGCAGTTCTTC. Amino acids: CASRYNLLAGINEQFF.